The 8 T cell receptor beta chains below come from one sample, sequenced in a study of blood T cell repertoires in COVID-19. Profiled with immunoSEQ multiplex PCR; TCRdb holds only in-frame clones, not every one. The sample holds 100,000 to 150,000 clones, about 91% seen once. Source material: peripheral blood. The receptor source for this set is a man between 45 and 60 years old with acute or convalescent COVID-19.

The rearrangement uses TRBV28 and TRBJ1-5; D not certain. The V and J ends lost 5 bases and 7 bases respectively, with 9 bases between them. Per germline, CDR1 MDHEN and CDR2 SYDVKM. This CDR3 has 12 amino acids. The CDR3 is CASSTNPQPQHF. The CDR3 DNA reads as TGTGCCAGCAGTACTAATCCGCAGCCCCAGCATTTT.

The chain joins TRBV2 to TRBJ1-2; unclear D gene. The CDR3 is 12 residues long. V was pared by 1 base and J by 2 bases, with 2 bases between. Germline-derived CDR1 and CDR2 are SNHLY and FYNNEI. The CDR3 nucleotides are TGTGCCAGCAGTGAAGTAAACTATGGCTACACCTTC. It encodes CASSEVNYGYTF.

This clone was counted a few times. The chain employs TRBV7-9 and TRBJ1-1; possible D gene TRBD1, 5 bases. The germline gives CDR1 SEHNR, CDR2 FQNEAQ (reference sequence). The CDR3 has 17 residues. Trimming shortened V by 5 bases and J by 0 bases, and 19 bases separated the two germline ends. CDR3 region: CASSPEGLTGLNTEAFF. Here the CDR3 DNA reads TGTGCCAGCAGCCCGGAGGGGTTGACGGGCCTGAACACTGAAGCTTTCTTT.

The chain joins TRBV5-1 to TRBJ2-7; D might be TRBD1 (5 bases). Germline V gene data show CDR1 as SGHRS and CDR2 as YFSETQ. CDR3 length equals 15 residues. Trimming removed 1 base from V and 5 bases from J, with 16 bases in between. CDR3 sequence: CASSLSGRVLNEQYF. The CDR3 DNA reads TGCGCCAGCAGCTTGTCTGGCAGGGTCTTGAACGAGCAGTACTTC.

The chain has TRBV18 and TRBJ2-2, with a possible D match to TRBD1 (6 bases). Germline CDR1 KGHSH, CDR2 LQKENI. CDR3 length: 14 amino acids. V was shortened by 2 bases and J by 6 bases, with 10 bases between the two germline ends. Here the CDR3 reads CASSPGGRAGELFF. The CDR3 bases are TGTGCCAGCTCACCAGGGGGCCGAGCCGGGGAGCTGTTTTTT.

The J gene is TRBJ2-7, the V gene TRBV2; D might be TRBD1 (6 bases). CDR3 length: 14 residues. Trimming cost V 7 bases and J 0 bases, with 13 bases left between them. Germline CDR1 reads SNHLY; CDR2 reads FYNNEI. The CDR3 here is CASNIGGTSYEQYF. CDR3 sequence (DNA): TGTGCCAGCAATATAGGGGGAACCTCCTACGAGCAGTACTTC.

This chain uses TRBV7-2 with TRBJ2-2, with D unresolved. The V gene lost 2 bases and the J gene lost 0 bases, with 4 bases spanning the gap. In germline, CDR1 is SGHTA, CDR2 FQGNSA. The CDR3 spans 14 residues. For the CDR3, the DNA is TGTGCCAGCAGCTTACAGACGAACACCGGGGAGCTGTTTTTT. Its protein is CASSLQTNTGELFF.

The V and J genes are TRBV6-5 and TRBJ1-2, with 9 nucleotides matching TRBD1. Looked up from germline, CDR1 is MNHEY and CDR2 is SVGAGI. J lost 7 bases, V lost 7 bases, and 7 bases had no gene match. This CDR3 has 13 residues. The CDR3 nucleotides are TGTGCCAGCAACAAGGGACAGGGTAGTGGCTACACCTTC. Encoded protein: CASNKGQGSGYTF.